What follows are 32 T cell receptor beta chains derived from one specimen sequenced in a study of human T cells and chemical hapten exposure. Time point defined: pre-sensitization, week 0. Treatment specified: therapeutic diphenylcyclopropenone sensitization with weekly scalp DPC. Via MiXCR, TCRdb re-called the RACE reads, giving one row per CDR3 protein. The sample lists some 300,000 distinct CDR3 sequences, approximately 5.8% occurring once. Sequencing was performed on whole blood, taken in connection with sensitization to the hapten diphenylcyclopropenone (DPC). These receptors were collected from a woman aged 18-29 years with alopecia areata. Some clones in this sample may be carry-over from other donors' samples.

The chain recombines TRBV12-3 or TRBV12-4 with TRBJ1-3, with D uncertain. The CDR3 consists of 11 residues. V was cut by 3 bases and J by 8 bases, with 5 bases left in between. Written as DNA, the CDR3 is TGTGCCAGCAGTTTTTGGCACACCATATATTTT. Protein product: CASSFWHTIYF.

This clonotype has just a few counts. The chain carries TRBV7-8 and TRBJ2-5; no clear D gene. The CDR3 is made up of 13 amino acids. Per the germline V gene, CDR1 is SGHVS and CDR2 is FQNEAQ. Trimming left V 1 base short and J 13 bases short, with 16 bases between. CDR3 protein: CASSLVPLGPGYF. The CDR3 nucleotides read TGTGCCAGCAGCTTAGTCCCCCTTGGGCCAGGGTACTTC.

The J gene is TRBJ2-3, the V gene TRBV6-2 or TRBV6-3; possible D gene TRBD2, 6 bases. In germline, CDR1 is MNHEY, CDR2 SVGEGT. This CDR3 is 16 amino acids long. Trimming took off 2 bases at V and 0 bases at J, with 12 bases between the two ends. As DNA, the CDR3 is TGTGCCAGCAGTTACGGTGGAGGGACTAGCACAGATACGCAGTATTTT. This gives the protein CASSYGGGTSTDTQYF.

This clonotype appeared a few times. V and J are TRBV28 and TRBJ2-1; D is perhaps TRBD2 (7 bases). The V and J ends lost 7 bases and 5 bases respectively, with 24 bases between them. CDR3 length: 17 residues. Germline V gene sequence: CDR1 MDHEN, CDR2 SYDVKM. CDR3 sequence reads: CASIHRIRTAGNNEQFF. The CDR3 region has the DNA TGTGCCAGCATCCACCGTATCCGGACAGCGGGGAACAATGAGCAGTTCTTC.

The rearrangement links TRBV20-1 to TRBJ1-2; D remains ambiguous. Germline CDR1 and CDR2: DFQATT and SNEGSKA (reference sequence). With 0 bases removed from V and 1 base from J, the gap between germline ends came to 15 bases. The CDR3 extends over 16 amino acids. The CDR3 sequence: CSARDRIFGVNYGYTF. For the CDR3, the DNA is TGCAGTGCTAGAGATCGCATTTTCGGGGTTAACTATGGCTACACCTTC.

The gene calls are TRBV6-5 and TRBJ1-2; 7 bases line up with TRBD1. The CDR3 runs to 14 residues. Trimming cost V 5 bases and J 3 bases; bases outside gene matches: 6. Germline loops: CDR1 MNHEY, CDR2 SVGAGI. The CDR3 region is CASSQSTGYYGYTF. CDR3 bases: TGTGCCAGCAGTCAATCGACAGGGTACTATGGCTACACCTTC.

This clonotype was counted ten times or more. The chain has TRBV2 and TRBJ1-5; a weak D match, TRBD1 (5 bases). In germline, CDR1 is SNHLY, CDR2 FYNNEI. This CDR3 region has 16 residues. V lost 3 bases to trimming and J lost 0 bases, with 12 bases between them. Written as DNA, the CDR3 is TGTGCCAGCAGTGATCGGTCAGGGATTAGCAATCAGCCCCAGCATTTT. Residues: CASSDRSGISNQPQHF.

The V call is TRBV24-1, the J call TRBJ2-3, with 8 bases aligning to TRBD1. The germline CDR1 and CDR2 sequences are KGHDR and SFDVKD. Germline trimming cut 5 bases from V and 2 bases from J; bases unmatched to any gene: 5. There are 15 residues in the CDR3. The CDR3 DNA sequence: TGTGCCACCAGTGTTGGACAGGGCCCCACAGATACGCAGTATTTT. It specifies CATSVGQGPTDTQYF.

At least ten counts were recorded for this clonotype. The V and J genes are TRBV24-1 and TRBJ1-3; D remains unclear. The V and J ends lost 3 bases and 1 base respectively, with 3 bases between them. This CDR3 comprises 13 residues. The germline gives CDR1 KGHDR, CDR2 SFDVKD. This CDR3 is CATSDRSGNTIYF. CDR3 bases: TGTGCCACCAGTGATCGGTCTGGAAACACCATATATTTT.

This chain links TRBV4-1 with TRBJ1-1, with D uncertain. Germline-derived CDR1 and CDR2 are MGHRA and YSYEKL. The V end was cut by 6 bases, the J end by 1 base, with 12 bases between. CDR3 length: 14 residues. CDR3 in amino acids: CASRNRVKNTEAFF. The CDR3 bases are TGCGCCAGCAGGAACCGGGTGAAGAACACTGAAGCTTTCTTT.

This clonotype has ten or more counts. In nucleotides, the CDR3 is TGTGCCAGCAGTTTAAGGGATGGTCAGCCCCAGCATTTT. It encodes CASSLRDGQPQHF. The chain carries TRBV27 and TRBJ1-5; no clear D. Germline V gene sequence: CDR1 MNHEY, CDR2 SMNVEV (reference sequence). The CDR3 length is 13 residues. The ends were cut back, 2 bases at V and 6 bases at J, with 8 bases in the middle.

This clonotype was counted many times. The rearrangement links TRBV7-9 to TRBJ2-4; 9 nucleotides line up with TRBD1. The trim removed 11 bases at V and 1 base at J, leaving 6 bases unmatched. The germline gives CDR1 SEHNR, CDR2 FQNEAQ (reference sequence). The CDR3 is 14 amino acids. The CDR3 loop reads CASGTGKAKNIQYF. CDR3 in DNA: TGTGCCTCTGGGACAGGGAAGGCCAAAAACATTCAGTACTTC.

In this sample, this clonotype turned up many times. This chain uses TRBV5-5 with TRBJ2-4; D not certain. The V end was cut by 1 base, the J end by 0 bases, with 11 bases between. The germline V gene encodes CDR1 SGHKS and CDR2 YYEKEE (reference sequence). This CDR3 is 16 amino acids long. CDR3 in amino acids: CASSLRPLLAKNIQYF. The DNA for the CDR3 is TGTGCCAGCAGCTTGAGACCTCTACTAGCCAAAAACATTCAGTACTTC.

This clonotype was detected a few times. The chain uses TRBV6-5 and TRBJ2-3, with a tentative D call TRBD1 (6 bases). CDR1 is MNHEY and CDR2 is SVGAGI in the germline V gene. Between the trimmed V and J ends, which lost 2 bases and 2 bases, there was a span of 11 bases. The CDR3 runs to 15 residues. CDR3 protein: CASSYRDTDTDTQYF. The DNA for the CDR3 is TGTGCCAGCAGTTACCGGGACACCGACACAGATACGCAGTATTTT.

This clonotype was found a few times. This chain links TRBV20-1 with TRBJ2-7; D assignment may be TRBD1 or TRBD2 (5 bases each). V gave up 6 bases and J gave up 3 bases, with 15 bases separating them. This CDR3 is 13 amino acids long. The germline V gene has CDR1 DFQATT and CDR2 SNEGSKA (reference sequence). CDR3: CSAIRDGNYEQYF. For the CDR3, the DNA is TGCAGTGCGATCCGGGACGGTAACTACGAGCAGTACTTC.

This clonotype was observed at least ten times. The gene calls are TRBV28 and TRBJ2-3; unclear D gene. CDR1 MDHEN and CDR2 SYDVKM come from the germline V gene. V was clipped by 5 bases and J by 1 base, with 10 bases between them. The CDR3 spans 14 residues. CDR3 region: CASSPQEGTDTQYF. The DNA for the CDR3 is TGTGCCAGCAGTCCTCAGGAAGGCACAGATACGCAGTATTTT.

The rearrangement links TRBV7-2 to TRBJ1-1; TRBD1 might be the D (6 bases). Germline lookup yields CDR1 SGHTA and CDR2 FQGNSA. The ends were cut back, 5 bases at V and 7 bases at J, with 14 bases in the middle. This CDR3 is built from 13 residues. CDR3 nucleotide sequence: TGTGCCAGCAGCCGCGGGACAAAGGATGAAGCTTTCTTT. As protein: CASSRGTKDEAFF. The full variable domain, with the rest looked up from reference TRBV7-2 and TRBJ1-1, is GAGVSQSPSNKVTEKGKDVELRCDPISGHTALYWYRQSLGQGLEFLIYFQGNSAPDKSGLPSDRFSAERTGGSVSTLTIQRTQQEDSAVYLCASSRGTKDEAFFGQGTRLTVV.

The gene calls are TRBV3-1 and TRBJ1-4, with D perhaps matching TRBD1 (6 bases). The CDR3 totals 13 residues. Deletions cut 1 base from V and 8 bases from J, with 8 bases between. Germline lookup yields CDR1 LGHDT and CDR2 YNNKEL (reference sequence). CDR3 amino acids: CASSQVTGEKLFF. CDR3 DNA: TGTGCCAGCAGCCAAGTTACAGGGGAAAAACTGTTTTTT.

The sample holds a few counts of this clonotype. The J gene is TRBJ2-5, the V gene TRBV7-9, with TRBD1 identical over 10 bases. Germline V gives CDR1 SEHNR, CDR2 FQNEAQ (reference sequence). The CDR3 has 17 residues. V shed 4 bases and J 5 bases; nucleotides not matched to a gene: 13. The CDR3 loop is CASSSSRDRGEGETQYF. The CDR3 region has the DNA TGTGCCAGCAGCTCCTCGCGGGACAGGGGAGAGGGGGAGACCCAGTACTTC.

CDR3 amino acids: CASSLDLGVGETQYF. The CDR3 DNA reads TGTGCCAGCAGCTTAGATCTCGGGGTGGGAGAGACCCAGTACTTC. The chain uses TRBV11-2 and TRBJ2-5, with D possibly being TRBD2 (5 bases). The length of the CDR3 is 15 residues. Per the germline V gene, CDR1 is SGHAT and CDR2 is FQNNGV. Trimming cost V 0 bases and J 4 bases, with 12 bases left between them. Drawing the rest from reference TRBV11-2 and TRBJ2-5, the complete variable domain is EAGVAQSPRYKIIEKRQSVAFWCNPISGHATLYWYQQILGQGPKLLIQFQNNGVVDDSQLPKDRFSAERLKGVDSTLKIQPAKLEDSAVYLCASSLDLGVGETQYFGPGTRLLVL.

Ten or more counts support this clonotype. CDR3 nucleotide sequence: TGTGCCAGCAGCCAACGGAGCAATCAGCCCCAGCATTTT. Amino acid sequence: CASSQRSNQPQHF. V usage is TRBV12-3 or TRBV12-4 and J usage is TRBJ1-5; D gene unclear. This CDR3 region has 13 residues. With 6 bases removed from V and 1 base from J, the gap between germline ends came to 7 bases.

V gene TRBV27 combines with J gene TRBJ2-2; D ambiguous. The CDR3 has 10 residues. The germline gives CDR1 MNHEY, CDR2 SMNVEV (reference sequence). With 5 bases removed from V and 5 bases from J, the gap between germline ends came to 0 bases. CDR3 sequence reads: CASSTGELFF. Here the CDR3 DNA reads TGTGCCAGCAGTACCGGGGAGCTGTTTTTT.

This clonotype was counted between two and nine times. The chain couples TRBV7-9 to TRBJ2-2; D uncertain. Looked up from germline, CDR1 is SEHNR and CDR2 is FQNEAQ (reference sequence). The CDR3 has 14 residues. The V end was cut by 1 base, the J end by 7 bases, with 10 bases between. CDR3 region: CASSLDLRVGELFF. In DNA form, the CDR3 reads TGTGCCAGCAGCTTAGATCTTCGGGTCGGGGAGCTGTTTTTT.

The sample holds many counts of this clonotype. The chain links TRBV6-5 to TRBJ1-5; D uncertain. The CDR3 length is 16 residues. Trimming took off 6 bases at V and 3 bases at J, with 18 bases between the two ends. Germline-derived CDR1 and CDR2 are MNHEY and SVGAGI. The CDR3 DNA is TGTGCCAGCAGCCCAACAGTGGCCCGTTTCAATCAGCCCCAGCATTTT. It encodes CASSPTVARFNQPQHF.

The rearrangement links TRBV4-3 to TRBJ2-2, with a tentative D call TRBD1 (6 bases). Looked up from germline, CDR1 is LGHNA and CDR2 is YSLEER. V was shortened by 0 bases and J by 7 bases, with 21 bases between the two germline ends. The CDR3 sequence is 18 residues long. CDR3 residues: CASSQERLAGAKDGELFF. CDR3 in DNA: TGCGCCAGCAGCCAAGAGAGGTTGGCAGGGGCAAAGGACGGGGAGCTGTTTTTT.

This clonotype was recorded a few times. J is TRBJ2-5 and V is TRBV20-1, with 7 bases matching TRBD2. Per germline, CDR1 DFQATT and CDR2 SNEGSKA (reference sequence). This CDR3 comprises 12 residues. After removal of 2 bases from V and 10 bases from J, the junction contained 7 bases not matched to a gene. The CDR3 DNA reads TGCAGTGCTAGAAGCGCGGGGAGGGTCCAGTACTTC. Its protein product is CSARSAGRVQYF.

This clonotype has more than one count but fewer than ten. The chain has TRBV5-1 and TRBJ1-5; no firm D call. Germline V gives CDR1 SGHRS, CDR2 YFSETQ. The CDR3 runs 15 residues. V was clipped by 4 bases and J by 5 bases, with 16 bases between them. CDR3 sequence (DNA): TGCGCCAGCAGCCCCGGCGGGTATTCGGATCAGCCCCAGCATTTT. Residues: CASSPGGYSDQPQHF. The whole variable domain, remainder taken from reference TRBV5-1 and TRBJ1-5, is KAGVTQTPRYLIKTRGQQVTLSCSPISGHRSVSWYQQTPGQGLQFLFEYFSETQRNKGNFPGRFSGRQFSNSRSEMNVSTLELGDSALYLCASSPGGYSDQPQHFGDGTRLSIL.

This clonotype was seen a few times. The chain has TRBV2 and TRBJ1-6; D might be TRBD1 (5 bases). The CDR3 has 16 residues. Germline V CDR1 and CDR2: SNHLY, FYNNEI. V was trimmed by 5 bases and J by 13 bases, leaving 24 bases between them. CDR3 in amino acids: CASSLDGGRELYPLHF. Here the CDR3 DNA reads TGTGCCAGCAGTCTGGATGGGGGAAGAGAGCTATACCCCCTCCACTTT.

This CDR3 is CASSQTGARADEQYF. CDR3 sequence (DNA): TGTGCCAGCAGCCAGACCGGGGCCCGGGCGGACGAGCAGTACTTC. The genes are TRBV14 and TRBJ2-7; D may match TRBD1 or TRBD2 (5 bases each). CDR3 length equals 15 residues. Trimming took 3 bases from V and 5 from J, leaving 17 bases between them. CDR1 SGHDN and CDR2 FVKESK come from the germline V gene.

This clonotype was counted a few times. The chain links TRBV2 to TRBJ1-5; D may be TRBD1 (5 bases). This CDR3 spans 16 amino acids. CDR1 SNHLY and CDR2 FYNNEI come from the germline V gene. V gave up 0 bases and J gave up 2 bases, with 11 bases separating them. CDR3 residues: CASSEAWGGGNQPQHF. Here the CDR3 DNA reads TGTGCCAGCAGTGAAGCGTGGGGGGGAGGCAATCAGCCCCAGCATTTT.

This clonotype was counted only a few times. The chain combines TRBV10-3 with TRBJ1-3; D ambiguous. CDR1 ENHRY and CDR2 SYGVKD come from the germline V gene. CDR3 length: 16 residues. V was shortened by 2 bases and J by 3 bases, with 14 bases between the two germline ends. CDR3 coding DNA: TGTGCCATCAGTGAGCTAGGGTCGGCGGATGGAAACACCATATATTTT. It yields the protein CAISELGSADGNTIYF.

This clonotype was counted many times. This chain connects TRBV20-1 to TRBJ2-3; 11 bases are shared with TRBD1. This CDR3 region has 14 residues. After removal of 6 bases from V and 6 bases from J, the junction contained 8 bases not matched to a gene. Germline values: CDR1 DFQATT, CDR2 SNEGSKA (reference sequence). CDR3 bases: TGCAGTGCGCCCGTGGACAGGGGGCGGGATACGCAGTATTTT. Translating gives CSAPVDRGRDTQYF.